These T cell receptor beta chains were read from a single sample in a study of Ad26.COV2.S vaccination and SARS-CoV-2 variants. Assay: immunoSEQ multiplex PCR; the TCRdb copy retains only in-frame clones and omits some. The sample holds about 320,000 clones, around four fifths seen once. The specimen comprised peripheral blood, sampled in a trial of Ad26.COV2.S vaccine versus placebo. These receptors were obtained from a person between 18 and 65 years old who received the Ad26.COV2.S COVID-19 vaccine or a placebo. The CDR3 runs from the conserved cysteine through the conserved F or W. Each record gives: D gene, clone size, V gene, J gene, CDR3 protein, CDR3 DNA. A D gene is named only where the DNA matches it firmly. Not every row has a clone size; where given, it reads once, few, many or a size class.

>NA|NA|TRBV28|TRBJ2-7
CASSRPYEQYF
TGTGCCAGCAGCCGACCGTACGAGCAGTACTTC
>NA|NA|TRBV27|TRBJ2-3
CASSLIGAQRDTQYF
TGTGCCAGCAGTTTGATAGGGGCCCAAAGAGATACGCAGTATTTT
>NA|NA|TRBV19|TRBJ1-4
CASTRGPREKLFF
TGTGCCAGTACCCGAGGACCACGTGAAAAACTGTTTTTT
>NA|NA|TRBV6-5|TRBJ1-1
CASRHGLNTEAFF
TGTGCCAGTCGACACGGATTGAACACTGAAGCTTTCTTT
>NA|NA|TRBV11-2|TRBJ1-1
CASGSPGGGGTEAFF
TGTGCCAGCGGCTCCCCTGGGGGAGGAGGCACTGAAGCTTTCTTT
>NA|once|TRBV2|TRBJ1-1
CASSREALNTEAFF
TGTGCCAGCAGTCGGGAGGCCTTGAACACTGAAGCTTTCTTT
>TRBD1|NA|TRBV27|TRBJ2-7
CASSSYRGRYEQYF
TGTGCCAGCAGTTCTTACAGGGGCCGCTACGAGCAGTACTTC
>TRBD1|NA|TRBV5-1|TRBJ2-3
CASSATGGEDTQYF
TGCGCCAGCAGCGCGACAGGGGGCGAAGATACGCAGTATTTT
>NA|NA|TRBV9|TRBJ1-2
CASSVQGRNGYTF
TGTGCCAGCAGCGTACAGGGACGAAATGGCTACACCTTC
>TRBD1|NA|TRBV5-5|TRBJ1-2
CASSFGTGNGYTF
TGTGCCAGCAGCTTCGGGACAGGGAACGGCTACACCTTC
>TRBD2|NA|TRBV6-1|TRBJ2-4
CASSAGLAGRPVSKNIQYF
TGTGCCAGCAGTGCGGGACTAGCGGGCAGGCCGGTTTCCAAAAACATTCAGTACTTC
>TRBD2|NA|TRBV20-1|TRBJ2-4
CSPGGIGIQYF
TGCAGCCCGGGGGGGATAGGCATTCAGTACTTC
>NA|NA|TRBV28|TRBJ1-4
CASSALRTTNEKLFF
TGTGCCAGCAGTGCTCTGCGGACAACTAATGAAAAACTGTTTTTT
>TRBD1|NA|TRBV4-1|TRBJ2-7
CASSLSGTAPYEQYF
TGCGCCAGCAGCCTCTCCGGGACAGCTCCCTACGAGCAGTACTTC